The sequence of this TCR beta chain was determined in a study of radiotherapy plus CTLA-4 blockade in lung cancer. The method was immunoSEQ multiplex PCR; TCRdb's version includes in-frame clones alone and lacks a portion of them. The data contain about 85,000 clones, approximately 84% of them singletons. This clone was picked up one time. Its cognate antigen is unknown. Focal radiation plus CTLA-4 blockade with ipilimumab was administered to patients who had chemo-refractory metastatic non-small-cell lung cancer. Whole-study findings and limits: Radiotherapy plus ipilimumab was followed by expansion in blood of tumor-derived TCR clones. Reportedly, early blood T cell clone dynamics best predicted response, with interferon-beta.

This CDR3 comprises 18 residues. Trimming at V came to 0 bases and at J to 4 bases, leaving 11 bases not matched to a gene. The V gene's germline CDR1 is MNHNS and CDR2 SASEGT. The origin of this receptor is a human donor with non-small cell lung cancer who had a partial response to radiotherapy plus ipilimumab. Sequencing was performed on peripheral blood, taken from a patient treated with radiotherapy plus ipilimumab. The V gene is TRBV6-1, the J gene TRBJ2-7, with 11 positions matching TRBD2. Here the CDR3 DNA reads TGTGCCAGCAGTGAAGCCGATTTTACTAGCGGGAGAAGGTACGAGCAGTACTTC. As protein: CASSEADFTSGRRYEQYF.